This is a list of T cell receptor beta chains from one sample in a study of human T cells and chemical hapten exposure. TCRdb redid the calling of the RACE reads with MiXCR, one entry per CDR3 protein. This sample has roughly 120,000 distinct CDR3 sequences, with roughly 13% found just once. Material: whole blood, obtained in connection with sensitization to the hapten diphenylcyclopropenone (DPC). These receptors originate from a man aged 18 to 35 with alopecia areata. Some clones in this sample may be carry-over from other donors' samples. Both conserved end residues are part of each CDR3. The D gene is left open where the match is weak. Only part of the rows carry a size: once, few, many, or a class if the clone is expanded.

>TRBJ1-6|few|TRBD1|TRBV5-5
CASSTRDSKNSPLHF
TGTGCCAGCAGCACCCGGGACAGCAAAAATTCACCCCTCCACTTT
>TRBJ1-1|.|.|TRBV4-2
CASSQGGDEAFF
TGTGCCAGCAGCCAAGGGGGAGACGAAGCTTTCTTT
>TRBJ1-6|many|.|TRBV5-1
CASSLEGYNSPLHF
TGCGCCAGCAGCTTGGAAGGTTATAATTCACCCCTCCACTTT
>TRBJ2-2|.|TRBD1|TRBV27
CASTQRDRGTGELFF
TGTGCCAGCACCCAGCGGGACAGGGGCACCGGGGAGCTGTTTTTT
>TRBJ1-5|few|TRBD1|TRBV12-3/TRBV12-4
CASKRTGTYQPQHF
TGTGCCAGCAAACGGACAGGGACCTATCAGCCCCAGCATTTT
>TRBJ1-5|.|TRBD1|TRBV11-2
CASSLGGQGERAQHF
TGTGCCAGCAGCTTAGGCGGACAGGGGGAAAGGGCCCAGCATTTT
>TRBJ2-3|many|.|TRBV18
CASSLEGARRTDTQYF
TGTGCCAGCTCACTCGAGGGCGCAAGACGCACAGATACGCAGTATTTT
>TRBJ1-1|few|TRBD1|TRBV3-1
CASSPQGGTEAFF
TGTGCCAGCAGCCCACAGGGGGGCACTGAAGCTTTCTTT
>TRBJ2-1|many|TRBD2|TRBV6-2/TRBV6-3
CASRLISGGLSYNEQFF
TGTGCCAGCCGTCTAATTAGCGGGGGTCTGTCCTACAATGAGCAGTTCTTC
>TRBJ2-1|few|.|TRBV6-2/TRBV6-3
CASSLTAVHYNEQFF
TGTGCCAGCAGTCTGACGGCAGTCCACTACAATGAGCAGTTCTTC
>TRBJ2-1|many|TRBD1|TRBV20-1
CSASRTGALGVEQFF
TGCAGTGCTAGCCGTACAGGGGCTTTGGGGGTTGAGCAGTTCTTC
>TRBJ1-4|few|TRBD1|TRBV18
CASSLSRDSRNEKLFF
TGTGCCAGCTCACTTAGCCGGGACAGCCGGAATGAAAAACTGTTTTTT
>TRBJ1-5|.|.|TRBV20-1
CSATTDYSNQPQHF
TGCAGTGCAACGACAGACTATAGCAATCAGCCCCAGCATTTT
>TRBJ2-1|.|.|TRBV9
CASSVGSGSYNEQFF
TGTGCCAGCAGCGTAGGTAGCGGATCCTACAATGAGCAGTTCTTC
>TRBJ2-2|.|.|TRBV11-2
CASTRHMTTGELFF
TGTGCCAGCACCCGACACATGACCACAGGGGAGCTGTTTTTT
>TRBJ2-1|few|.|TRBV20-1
CSAPYTGSSYNEQFF
TGCAGTGCTCCATATACTGGGAGCTCCTACAATGAGCAGTTCTTC
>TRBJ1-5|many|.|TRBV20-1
CSARELTEYQPQHF
TGCAGTGCACGTGAATTGACAGAATATCAGCCCCAGCATTTT